The 16 T cell receptor beta chains presented below share a single source sample, sequenced in a study of vaccination and CD4 T cells after COVID-19 (dated by TCRdb to the early 2020s). Reading the label with the study, this specimen's treatment or condition is: approximately 11-day PBMC culture with coronavirus spike peptide pools or control peptides (ViraFEST assay). The library came from PCR. TCRdb lists the instrument as Illumina iSeq 100. At the Johns Hopkins FTIC core, DNA from the cultured CD4+ T cells underwent TCR sequencing with the Oncomine TCR Beta short-read assay. TCRdb itself trimmed the public reads at Q25 with fastp, ran MiXCR and retained productive beta chains. Identical CDR3 protein sequences are pooled into one entry, listed with their most common genes and DNA. The sample records about 10,000 distinct CDR3 sequences, about 60% of which are singletons. The ten largest clones represent roughly 25% of the sample.

Their cognate antigens are unknown. The material sequenced was CD4+ T cells from blood, cultured in vitro. The origin of the receptors is a human donor who had recovered from COVID-19.

The chain couples TRBV4-1 to TRBJ2-7; D ambiguous. V was cut by 4 bases and J by 8 bases, with 12 bases left in between. This CDR3 spans 12 amino acids. CDR1 is MGHRA and CDR2 is YSYEKL in the germline V gene. The CDR3 reads CASSRIAKQQYF. CDR3 DNA: TGCGCCAGCAGCCGGATCGCTAAACAGCAGTACTTC.

This clonotype appeared a few times. The chain has TRBV6-1 and TRBJ2-7; TRBD2 might be the D (6 bases). Trimming removed 0 bases at V and 3 bases at J, with 9 bases between. The CDR3 runs to 14 residues. Germline V gene lookup returns CDR1 MNHNS and CDR2 SASEGT. The CDR3 here is CASSEASRDYEQYF. The CDR3 DNA reads as TGTGCCAGCAGTGAAGCTTCGCGGGACTACGAGCAGTACTTC.

This chain uses TRBV20-1 with TRBJ1-2; weak D call: TRBD1 (6 bases). V dropped 1 base and J dropped 2 bases, with 11 bases sitting between them. The CDR3 spans 14 residues. Germline values: CDR1 DFQATT, CDR2 SNEGSKA (reference sequence). CDR3 sequence (DNA): TGCAGTGCTAGAGTGGGGGCGGGGAACTATGGCTACACCTTC. It yields the protein CSARVGAGNYGYTF.

This clonotype was observed a handful of times. This rearrangement joins TRBV7-2 to TRBJ2-3; a possible D gene is TRBD1 (5 bases). Germline CDR1 SGHTA, CDR2 FQGNSA. V was cut by 6 bases and J by 4 bases, with 17 bases left in between. There are 15 residues in the CDR3. The CDR3 spells CASRPRSGAADTQYF. CDR3 sequence (DNA): TGTGCCAGCAGACCCAGGTCTGGGGCGGCAGATACGCAGTATTTT.

J is TRBJ1-3 and V is TRBV7-3; no clear D. This CDR3 has 14 residues. Germline lookup yields CDR1 SGHTA and CDR2 FQGTGA. Trimming removed 3 bases at V and 0 bases at J, with 6 bases between. CDR3 amino acids: CASSLANSGNTIYF. In DNA form, the CDR3 reads TGTGCCAGCAGCTTGGCTAACTCTGGAAACACCATATATTTT.

The chain is built from TRBV5-6 and TRBJ1-2; TRBD1 aligns across 8 bases. The V and J ends lost 2 bases and 4 bases, in that order; junction bases with no gene match: 4. The germline V gene encodes CDR1 SGHDT and CDR2 YYEEEE. The CDR3 runs 14 residues. The CDR3 here is CASSFNRGIYGYTF. As DNA, the CDR3 is TGTGCCAGCAGCTTTAACAGGGGGATCTATGGCTACACCTTC.

This clonotype has just a few counts. V gene TRBV20-1 combines with J gene TRBJ2-1; the match to TRBD2 covers 10 bases. Germline CDR1 reads DFQATT; CDR2 reads SNEGSKA (reference sequence). This CDR3 region has 13 residues. The V and J ends lost 6 bases and 3 bases, in that order; junction bases with no gene match: 2. CDR3 amino acids: CSAGTSVYNEQFF. The CDR3 bases are TGCAGTGCCGGGACTAGCGTCTACAATGAGCAGTTCTTC.

The gene calls are TRBV6-2 or TRBV6-3 and TRBJ2-3; 7 nucleotides align to TRBD2. The CDR3 covers 16 residues. J was trimmed by 4 bases and V by 0 bases; bases with no gene match: 7. CDR1 and CDR2 from the germline V gene are MNHEY and SVGEGT. Written as DNA, the CDR3 is TGTGCCAGCAGTTACTCTGTGCAGCGGGATCCAGATACGCAGTATTTT. Translating it yields CASSYSVQRDPDTQYF.

This clonotype has a handful of counts. This chain connects TRBV11-2 to TRBJ2-5, with D possibly matching TRBD1 (5 bases). Trimming cost V 0 bases and J 4 bases, with 12 bases left between them. The CDR3 loop spans 15 amino acids. CDR1 is SGHAT, CDR2 FQNNGV, per germline. The CDR3 here is CASSLDGQGSETQYF. In nucleotides, the CDR3 is TGTGCCAGCAGCTTAGATGGGCAGGGTTCAGAGACCCAGTACTTC.

The chain links TRBV5-1 to TRBJ1-2, with a possible D match to TRBD1 (5 bases). The V gene's germline CDR1 is SGHRS and CDR2 YFSETQ. V lost 3 bases and J 4 bases, leaving 10 bases between the germline ends. The CDR3 loop spans 13 amino acids. The DNA of the CDR3 is TGCGCCAGCAGCTCAACAGGAGCCTATGGCTACACCTTC. Protein sequence: CASSSTGAYGYTF.

Comments on this clonotype: At one boundary the junction diverges from the germline segment, which might be a read error. The chain has TRBV2 and TRBJ1-6; D perhaps matches TRBD1 (6 bases). The V gene's germline CDR1 is SNHLY and CDR2 FYNNEI. CDR3 length equals 15 residues. The CDR3 region has the DNA TGTGCCAGCACCCAATTGGGCCGGGGGCAGGCACCCCCCCACTTT. Translation gives CASTQLGRGQAPPHF.

This sequence joins TRBV10-3 and TRBJ1-2; D perhaps matches TRBD1 (6 bases). CDR3 size: 16 residues. Trimming cost V 10 bases and J 4 bases, with 25 bases left between them. Per germline, CDR1 ENHRY and CDR2 SYGVKD. The CDR3 sequence: CATYTNDKGEFYGYTF. Written as DNA, the CDR3 is TGTGCCACCTACACGAACGACAAGGGGGAGTTCTATGGCTACACCTTC.

This chain joins TRBV7-9 and TRBJ2-3; unclear D gene. The CDR3 covers 13 residues. Germline assignment: CDR1 SEHNR and CDR2 FQNEAQ (reference sequence). Trimming took 2 bases from V and 0 from J, leaving 3 bases between them. DNA of the CDR3: TGTGCCAGCAGCTTATACAGCACAGATACGCAGTATTTT. Translated: CASSLYSTDTQYF. Variable domain in full (rest from reference TRBV7-9 and TRBJ2-3): DTGVSQNPRHKITKRGQNVTFRCDPISEHNRLYWYRQTLGQGPEFLTYFQNEAQLEKSRLLSDRFSAERPKGSFSTLEIQRTEQGDSAMYLCASSLYSTDTQYFGPGTRLTVL.

A few counts support this clonotype. The chain has TRBV6-5 and TRBJ1-1; D call uncertain. Trimming stripped 2 bases from V and 0 bases from J, with 7 bases between. Germline lookup yields CDR1 MNHEY and CDR2 SVGAGI. The CDR3 loop spans 14 amino acids. CDR3 in DNA: TGTGCCAGCAGTTACCAGGAGTTGAACACTGAAGCTTTCTTT. Translating gives CASSYQELNTEAFF.

The V call is TRBV20-1, the J call TRBJ1-1; TRBD1 matches 7 bases. Germline CDR1 DFQATT, CDR2 SNEGSKA (reference sequence). Trimming took 7 bases from V and 1 from J; bases not matched to a gene: 12. CDR3 length equals 15 residues. In nucleotides, the CDR3 is TGCAGTGTCATGGGTTTAGGGGGCCGGAACACTGAAGCTTTCTTT. This codes for CSVMGLGGRNTEAFF.

The chain carries TRBV30 and TRBJ2-5; 13 bases align to TRBD2. Germline CDR1 reads GTSNPN; CDR2 reads SVGIG (reference sequence). This CDR3 is 14 amino acids long. Losses at the gene ends were 2 bases for V and 6 bases for J; bases not matched to a gene: 3. CDR3 protein: CAWSPLAGGQTQYF. The CDR3 bases are TGTGCCTGGAGTCCACTAGCGGGAGGGCAGACCCAGTACTTC.